The 23 T cell receptor beta chains below come from one sample, sequenced in a study of beta chain features in type 1 diabetes. Overall study findings and caveats: TCRB CDR3s from Type 1 diabetes patients were moderately but significantly shorter in all four CD4+ subsets.

Of the isolated RNA, all was reverse transcribed, and so the sequenced material was expressed TCRB transcripts. TCRdb's table, derived via immunoSEQ multiplex PCR, lists solely in-frame clones and lacks some. Of under 200,000 clones in the sample, 6.5% to 8.5% were seen once. Their antigens are not known. The sequenced sample was central memory CD4+ T cells from blood. The receptors derive from a woman between 18 and 29 years old with type 1 diabetes.

This chain joins TRBV7-9 and TRBJ1-4, with no clear D. Germline CDR1 reads SEHNR; CDR2 reads FQNEAQ (reference sequence). This CDR3 region has 13 residues. V lost 3 bases and J 5 bases, leaving 7 bases between the germline ends. The CDR3: CASSLALNEKLFF. CDR3 sequence (DNA): TGTGCCAGCAGCTTGGCCCTCAATGAAAAACTGTTTTTT.

This clone was seen repeatedly, ten times or more. The chain links TRBV23-1 to TRBJ2-4, with D hard to call. TRBV23-1 is sorted into the ORF group, with uncertain function. The CDR3 is 17 amino acids. Trimming took off 0 bases at V and 0 bases at J, with 12 bases between the two ends. The CDR3 DNA reads TGCGCCAGCAGTCAATCGTGTGAGGTCCTAGCCAAAAACATTCAGTACTTC. Its protein product is CASSQSCEVLAKNIQYF.

This clone appeared a few times. CDR3 residues: CASSFVLGELFF. The DNA for the CDR3 is TGTGCCAGCAGCTTCGTACTCGGGGAGCTGTTTTTT. The chain carries TRBV5-4 and TRBJ2-2; D ambiguous. This CDR3 spans 12 amino acids. Germline CDR1 and CDR2: SGHNT and YYREEE (reference sequence). Trimming removed 2 bases from V and 7 bases from J, with 6 bases in between.

In this sample, this clone turned up a few times. This chain connects TRBV7-2 to TRBJ2-3; 7 positions agree with TRBD1. Germline-derived CDR1 and CDR2 are SGHTA and FQGNSA. This CDR3 comprises 14 residues. V was pared by 5 bases and J by 2 bases, with 4 bases of the junction left unmatched. This chain's CDR3 is CASSMGTDTDTQYF. The CDR3 coding sequence is TGTGCCAGCAGCATGGGGACAGACACAGATACGCAGTATTTT. The whole variable domain, filled in from reference TRBV7-2 and TRBJ2-3, reads GAGVSQSPSNKVTEKGKDVELRCDPISGHTALYWYRQSLGQGLEFLIYFQGNSAPDKSGLPSDRFSAERTGGSVSTLTIQRTQQEDSAVYLCASSMGTDTDTQYFGPGTRLTVL.

This rearrangement joins TRBV7-2 to TRBJ2-5; a possible D gene is TRBD1 (5 bases). The CDR3 runs 13 residues. Trimming cost V 5 bases and J 3 bases, with 10 bases left between them. Germline CDR1 SGHTA, CDR2 FQGNSA. The CDR3 nucleotides are TGTGCCAGCAGCCGTCAGGACAAAGAGACCCAGTACTTC. This gives the protein CASSRQDKETQYF.

The chain links TRBV9 to TRBJ2-1; 8 bases fit TRBD2. This CDR3 has 16 amino acids. Germline V gene lookup returns CDR1 SGDLS and CDR2 YYNGEE. V was clipped by 3 bases and J by 6 bases; unmatched bases: 11. The CDR3 nucleotides are TGTGCCAGCAGCGGATCGCCGGGACTAGGCGGCAATGAGCAGTTCTTC. It translates to CASSGSPGLGGNEQFF. The full variable domain, rest sourced from reference TRBV9 and TRBJ2-1, is DSGVTQTPKHLITATGQRVTLRCSPRSGDLSVYWYQQSLDQGLQFLIQYYNGEERAKGNILERFSAQQFPDLHSELNLSSLELGDSALYFCASSGSPGLGGNEQFFGPGTRLTVL.

V is TRBV11-2 and J is TRBJ2-3, with 9 bases lining up with TRBD2. J gave up 3 bases and V 5 bases, and 6 bases lay outside the gene matches. Germline V gives CDR1 SGHAT, CDR2 FQNNGV. The CDR3 loop spans 15 amino acids. CDR3: CASSAGLAATDTQYF. For the CDR3, the DNA is TGTGCCAGCAGCGCGGGACTAGCAGCAACAGATACGCAGTATTTT.

This clone turned up a few times. The chain is built from TRBV11-3 and TRBJ1-1; the D gene is possibly TRBD1 (6 bases). This CDR3 spans 13 amino acids. V was clipped by 1 base and J by 7 bases, with 10 bases between them. CDR1 and CDR2 from the germline V gene are SGHNT and YENEEA. The CDR3 here is CASSLVLQGEAFF. The CDR3 coding sequence is TGTGCCAGCAGCTTAGTGTTACAGGGTGAAGCTTTCTTT.

This chain connects TRBV18 to TRBJ1-3, with no clear D. The germline V and J ends were trimmed by 2 bases and 0 bases, with 8 bases remaining between them. The CDR3 totals 15 residues. Germline CDR1 is KGHSH and CDR2 is LQKENI. CDR3 in DNA: TGTGCCAGCTCACCATTAGTGGTCTCTGGAAACACCATATATTTT. Protein sequence: CASSPLVVSGNTIYF.

This clone was observed a few times. This chain links TRBV6-5 with TRBJ2-7, with D possibly matching TRBD1 (6 bases). The CDR3 spans 13 residues. The ends were cut back, 5 bases at V and 2 bases at J, with 10 bases in the middle. Germline values: CDR1 MNHEY, CDR2 SVGAGI. The CDR3 protein is CASSQDSTYEQYF. DNA for the CDR3: TGTGCCAGCAGTCAGGACAGTACCTACGAGCAGTACTTC.

This clone appeared many times. The chain carries TRBV29-1 and TRBJ2-4, with D possibly being TRBD1 (7 bases). CDR3 size: 13 residues. V gave up 4 bases and J gave up 7 bases, with 14 bases separating them. Germline loops: CDR1 SQVTM, CDR2 ANQGSEA. CDR3 region: CSVGRGQRNIQYF. In nucleotides, the CDR3 is TGCAGCGTTGGGCGGGGACAGAGGAACATTCAGTACTTC.

This clone was counted only a few times. The gene calls are TRBV28 and TRBJ2-6; TRBD1 is a possible D gene (6 bases). V was clipped by 5 bases and J by 0 bases, with 17 bases between them. The CDR3 length is 18 residues. CDR1 and CDR2 from the germline V gene are MDHEN and SYDVKM. The CDR3 bases are TGTGCCAGCAGTCCTCCCCCGGGACATATCTCTGGGGCCAACGTCCTGACTTTC. Translation: CASSPPPGHISGANVLTF.

This clone was seen a handful of times. This chain joins TRBV7-9 and TRBJ1-1; no clear D. V gave up 5 bases and J gave up 0 bases, with 10 bases separating them. The CDR3 has 14 amino acids. Germline assignment: CDR1 SEHNR and CDR2 FQNEAQ (reference sequence). The CDR3 bases are TGTGCCAGCAGCCCGCAGGTCATGAACACTGAAGCTTTCTTT. It is translated as CASSPQVMNTEAFF.

Only a few counts were recorded for this clone. This rearrangement joins TRBV23-1 to TRBJ2-2; 9 positions match TRBD1. TRBV23-1 is an ORF, and what it does is uncertain. The V gene end was trimmed by 2 bases and the J gene end by 3 bases; junction bases not matched to a gene: 13. The length of the CDR3 is 19 residues. CDR3 in DNA: TGCGCCAGCAGTCAAACGGGCCGGGACAGGGTGAGGGACACCGGGGAGCTGTTTTTT. As protein: CASSQTGRDRVRDTGELFF.

This chain connects TRBV7-3 to TRBJ2-7, with 9 bases aligning to TRBD2. The V gene's germline CDR1 is SGHTA and CDR2 FQGTGA. CDR3 length equals 17 residues. With V trimmed by 2 bases and J by 1 base, 9 bases remained unmatched. The CDR3, as DNA: TGTGCCAGCAGCTTAGCGGCTGCAGCGGGAGGTTCCTACGAGCAGTACTTC. The encoded protein is CASSLAAAAGGSYEQYF.

This clone was picked up a small number of times. The chain carries TRBV4-3 and TRBJ2-5; TRBD1 agrees at 7 bases. Losses at the gene ends were 0 bases for V and 5 bases for J; bases not matched to a gene: 6. The CDR3 consists of 15 residues. Germline V CDR1 and CDR2: LGHNA, YSLEER. The CDR3 DNA sequence: TGCGCCAGCAGCCAAGAAACAGGGGTTTGGGAGACCCAGTACTTC. This sequence encodes CASSQETGVWETQYF.

This chain uses TRBV4-1 with TRBJ2-3; possible D gene TRBD1, 5 bases. CDR3 length: 17 amino acids. Germline V lookup: CDR1 MGHRA, CDR2 YSYEKL. V was shortened by 5 bases and J by 0 bases, with 18 bases between the two germline ends. CDR3 in amino acids: CASSSTRGDSSTDTQYF. The CDR3 region has the DNA TGCGCCAGCAGCTCGACAAGGGGCGACTCAAGCACAGATACGCAGTATTTT.

The chain employs TRBV5-1 and TRBJ1-2, with D maybe TRBD1 (5 bases). Germline V CDR1 and CDR2: SGHRS, YFSETQ. CDR3 length: 13 residues. V lost 4 bases and J lost 2, with 9 bases in between. The CDR3 DNA sequence: TGCGCCAGCAGCCCGGACATAAACTATGGCTACACCTTC. Translating gives CASSPDINYGYTF.

This clone was observed a single time. This chain uses TRBV5-4 with TRBJ1-2; 10 bases agree with TRBD1. The V gene's germline CDR1 is SGHNT and CDR2 YYREEE (reference sequence). This CDR3 comprises 15 residues. Trimming at V came to 1 base and at J to 6 bases, leaving 6 bases not matched to a gene. As DNA, the CDR3 is TGTGCCAGCAGCTTGTTCGGGACAGGGGAGCATGGCTACACCTTC. The encoded protein is CASSLFGTGEHGYTF.

The V gene is TRBV27, the J gene TRBJ2-1; TRBD2 aligns across 9 bases. The CDR3 loop spans 13 amino acids. Looked up from germline, CDR1 is MNHEY and CDR2 is SMNVEV (reference sequence). V was pared by 6 bases and J by 4 bases, with 1 base of the junction left unmatched. As DNA, the CDR3 is TGTGCCAGCAGGCGGGGGGGGTACAATGAGCAGTTCTTC. Amino acid sequence: CASRRGGYNEQFF.

This clone was counted only a few times. V and J are TRBV7-8 and TRBJ2-2; no reliable D call. Germline loops: CDR1 SGHVS, CDR2 FQNEAQ. V was shortened by 2 bases and J by 5 bases, with 3 bases between the two germline ends. The CDR3 is made up of 12 amino acids. The CDR3 DNA sequence: TGTGCCAGCAGCTTACCGACCGGGGAGCTGTTTTTT. Translation gives CASSLPTGELFF.

The chain combines TRBV11-2 with TRBJ2-2; TRBD2 matches at 9 bases. The CDR3 extends over 16 amino acids. The germline V gene encodes CDR1 SGHAT and CDR2 FQNNGV. V shed 1 base, J shed 3 bases, and the junction held 3 bases outside the gene matches. The CDR3 DNA reads TGTGCCAGCAGCTTAGGGAGCGGGGGGCACACCGGGGAGCTGTTTTTT. The encoded protein is CASSLGSGGHTGELFF.

This clone was seen only a few times. This sequence joins TRBV11-1 and TRBJ2-6; 8 bases are a match to TRBD1. This CDR3 has 18 residues. Trimming cost V 5 bases and J 4 bases; bases outside gene matches: 13. Looked up from germline, CDR1 is SGHAT and CDR2 is FQDESV (reference sequence). CDR3 protein: CASSQGQGRFSGANVLTF. The CDR3 region has the DNA TGTGCCAGCAGCCAAGGACAGGGAAGGTTCTCCGGGGCCAACGTCCTGACTTTC.